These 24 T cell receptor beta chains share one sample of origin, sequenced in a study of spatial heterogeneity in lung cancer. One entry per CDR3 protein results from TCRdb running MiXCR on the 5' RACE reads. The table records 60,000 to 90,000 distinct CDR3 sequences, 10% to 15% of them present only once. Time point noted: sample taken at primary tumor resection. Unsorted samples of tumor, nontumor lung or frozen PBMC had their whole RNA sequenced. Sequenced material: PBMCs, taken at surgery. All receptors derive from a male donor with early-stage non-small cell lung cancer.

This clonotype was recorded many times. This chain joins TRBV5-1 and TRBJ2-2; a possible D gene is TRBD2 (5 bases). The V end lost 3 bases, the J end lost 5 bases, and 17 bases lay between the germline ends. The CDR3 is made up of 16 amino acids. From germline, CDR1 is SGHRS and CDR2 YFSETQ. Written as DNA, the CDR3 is TGCGCCAGCAGCTCCGCCGTAGGAGCGGATACCGGGGAGCTGTTTTTT. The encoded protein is CASSSAVGADTGELFF. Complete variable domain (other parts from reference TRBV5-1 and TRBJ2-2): KAGVTQTPRYLIKTRGQQVTLSCSPISGHRSVSWYQQTPGQGLQFLFEYFSETQRNKGNFPGRFSGRQFSNSRSEMNVSTLELGDSALYLCASSSAVGADTGELFFGEGSRLTVL.

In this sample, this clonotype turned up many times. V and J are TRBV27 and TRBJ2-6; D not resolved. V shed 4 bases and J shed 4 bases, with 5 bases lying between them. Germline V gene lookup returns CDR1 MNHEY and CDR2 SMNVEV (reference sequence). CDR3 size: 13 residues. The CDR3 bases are TGTGCCAGCAGTTCCCCAGGGGCCAACGTCCTGACTTTC. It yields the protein CASSSPGANVLTF.

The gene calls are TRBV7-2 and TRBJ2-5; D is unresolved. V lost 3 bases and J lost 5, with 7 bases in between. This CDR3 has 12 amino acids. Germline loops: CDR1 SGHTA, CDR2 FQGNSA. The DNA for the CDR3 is TGTGCCAGCAGCTTCGATCGGGAGACCCAGTACTTC. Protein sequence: CASSFDRETQYF.

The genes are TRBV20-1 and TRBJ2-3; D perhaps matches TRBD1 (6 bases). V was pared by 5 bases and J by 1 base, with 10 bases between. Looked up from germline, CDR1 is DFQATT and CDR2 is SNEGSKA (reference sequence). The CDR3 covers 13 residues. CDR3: CSARTVGTDTQYF. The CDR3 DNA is TGCAGTGCTCGGACAGTCGGCACAGATACGCAGTATTTT.

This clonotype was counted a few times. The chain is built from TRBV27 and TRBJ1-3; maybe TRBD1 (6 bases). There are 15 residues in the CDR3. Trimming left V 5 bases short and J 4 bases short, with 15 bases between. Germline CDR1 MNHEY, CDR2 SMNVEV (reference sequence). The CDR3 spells CASSVNREPGNTIYF. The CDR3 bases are TGTGCCAGCAGTGTAAACAGGGAACCCGGAAACACCATATATTTT.

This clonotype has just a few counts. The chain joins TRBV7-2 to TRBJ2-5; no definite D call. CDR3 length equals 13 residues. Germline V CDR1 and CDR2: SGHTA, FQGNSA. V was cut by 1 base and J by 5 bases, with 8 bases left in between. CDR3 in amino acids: CASSLGQVETQYF. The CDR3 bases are TGTGCCAGCAGCTTAGGGCAGGTTGAGACCCAGTACTTC. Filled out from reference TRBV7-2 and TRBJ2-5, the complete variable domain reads GAGVSQSPSNKVTEKGKDVELRCDPISGHTALYWYRQSLGQGLEFLIYFQGNSAPDKSGLPSDRFSAERTGGSVSTLTIQRTQQEDSAVYLCASSLGQVETQYFGPGTRLLVL.

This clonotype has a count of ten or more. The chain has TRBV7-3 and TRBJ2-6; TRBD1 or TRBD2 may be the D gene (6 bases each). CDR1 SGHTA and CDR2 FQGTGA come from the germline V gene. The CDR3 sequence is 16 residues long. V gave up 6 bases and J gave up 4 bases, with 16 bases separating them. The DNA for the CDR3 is TGTGCCAGCAGGCCCCCGGGGGCGTCAGGGGCCAACGTCCTGACTTTC. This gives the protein CASRPPGASGANVLTF.

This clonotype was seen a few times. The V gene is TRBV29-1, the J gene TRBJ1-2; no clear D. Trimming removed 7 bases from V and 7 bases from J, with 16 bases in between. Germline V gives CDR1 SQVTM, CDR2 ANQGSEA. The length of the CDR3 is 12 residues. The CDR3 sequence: CSDWSSSSGYTF. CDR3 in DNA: TGCAGCGACTGGTCCTCCTCGTCTGGCTACACCTTC.

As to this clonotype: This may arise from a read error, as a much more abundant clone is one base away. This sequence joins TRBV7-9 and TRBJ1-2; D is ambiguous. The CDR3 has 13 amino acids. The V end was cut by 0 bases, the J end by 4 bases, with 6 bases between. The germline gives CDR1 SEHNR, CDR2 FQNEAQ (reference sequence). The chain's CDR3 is CASSLAAAYGYTF. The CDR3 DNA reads TGTGCCAGCAGCTTAGCGGCGGCCTATGGCTACACCTTC.

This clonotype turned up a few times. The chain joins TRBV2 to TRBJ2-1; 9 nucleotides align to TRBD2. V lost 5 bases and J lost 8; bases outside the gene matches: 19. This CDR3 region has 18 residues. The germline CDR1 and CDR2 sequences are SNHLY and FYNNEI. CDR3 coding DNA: TGTGCCAGCAGTTCTCTGAATAGCGGGAGTTTCCGAGGCGATGAGCAGTTCTTC. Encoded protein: CASSSLNSGSFRGDEQFF.

The CDR3 sequence is CASSEDPGAWQPQHF. In DNA form, the CDR3 reads TGTGCCAGCAGTGAAGATCCGGGGGCCTGGCAGCCCCAGCATTTT. The rearrangement uses TRBV2 and TRBJ1-5; D may be TRBD1 (6 bases). Between the trimmed V and J ends, which lost 1 base and 7 bases, there was a span of 14 bases. The CDR3 spans 15 residues. From germline, CDR1 is SNHLY and CDR2 FYNNEI.

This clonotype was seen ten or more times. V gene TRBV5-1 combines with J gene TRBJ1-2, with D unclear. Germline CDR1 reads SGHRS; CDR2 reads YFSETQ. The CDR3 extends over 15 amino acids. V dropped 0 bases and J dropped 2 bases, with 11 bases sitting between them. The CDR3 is CASSLVAGGNYGYTF. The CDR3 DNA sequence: TGCGCCAGCAGCTTGGTTGCAGGAGGGAACTATGGCTACACCTTC.

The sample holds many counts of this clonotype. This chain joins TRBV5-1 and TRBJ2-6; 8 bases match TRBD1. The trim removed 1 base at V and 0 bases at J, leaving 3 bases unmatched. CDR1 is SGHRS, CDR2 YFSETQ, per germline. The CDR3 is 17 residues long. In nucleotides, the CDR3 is TGCGCCAGCAGCTTGAACAGGGGGGCCTCTGGGGCCAACGTCCTGACTTTC. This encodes CASSLNRGASGANVLTF.

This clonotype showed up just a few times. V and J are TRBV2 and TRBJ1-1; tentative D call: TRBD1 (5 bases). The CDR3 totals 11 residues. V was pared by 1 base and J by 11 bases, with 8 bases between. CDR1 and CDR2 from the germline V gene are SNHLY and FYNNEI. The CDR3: CASSEGAGAFF. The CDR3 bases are TGTGCCAGCAGTGAAGGGGCAGGGGCTTTCTTT.

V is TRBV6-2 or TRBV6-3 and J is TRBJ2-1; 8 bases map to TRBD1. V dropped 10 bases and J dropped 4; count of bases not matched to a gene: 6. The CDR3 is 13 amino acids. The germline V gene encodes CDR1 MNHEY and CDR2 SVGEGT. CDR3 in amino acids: CAISTGVYNEQFF. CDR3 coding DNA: TGTGCCATCTCGACAGGGGTATACAATGAGCAGTTCTTC.

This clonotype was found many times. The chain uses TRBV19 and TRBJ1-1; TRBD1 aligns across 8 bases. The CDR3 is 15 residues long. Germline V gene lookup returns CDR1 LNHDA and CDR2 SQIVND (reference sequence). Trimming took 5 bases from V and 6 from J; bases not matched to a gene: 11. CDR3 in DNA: TGTGCCAGTAGTCCCGGGACAGGTCCTTTGTCTGAAGCTTTCTTT. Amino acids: CASSPGTGPLSEAFF.

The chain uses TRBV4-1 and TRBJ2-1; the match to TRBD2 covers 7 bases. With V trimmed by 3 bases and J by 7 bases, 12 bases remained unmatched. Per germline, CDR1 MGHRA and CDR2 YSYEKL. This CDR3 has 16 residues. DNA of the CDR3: TGCGCCAGCAGCCAGCAACTAGCGAAGGCCCCGAATGAGCAGTTCTTC. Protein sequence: CASSQQLAKAPNEQFF.

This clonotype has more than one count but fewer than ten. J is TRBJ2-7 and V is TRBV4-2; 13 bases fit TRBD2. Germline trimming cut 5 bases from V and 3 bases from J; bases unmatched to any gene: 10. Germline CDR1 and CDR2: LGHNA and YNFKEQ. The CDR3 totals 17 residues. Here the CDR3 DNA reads TGTGCCAGCAGCGGTGCGGCTCGGACTAGCGGGAGCTACGAGCAGTACTTC. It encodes CASSGAARTSGSYEQYF.

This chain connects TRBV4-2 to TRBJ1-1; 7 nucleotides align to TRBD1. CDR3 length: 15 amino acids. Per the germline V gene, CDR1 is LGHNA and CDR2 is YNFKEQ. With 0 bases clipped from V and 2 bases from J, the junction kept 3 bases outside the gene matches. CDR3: CASSQERGPNTEAFF. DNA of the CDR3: TGTGCCAGCAGCCAAGAGAGGGGGCCTAACACTGAAGCTTTCTTT.

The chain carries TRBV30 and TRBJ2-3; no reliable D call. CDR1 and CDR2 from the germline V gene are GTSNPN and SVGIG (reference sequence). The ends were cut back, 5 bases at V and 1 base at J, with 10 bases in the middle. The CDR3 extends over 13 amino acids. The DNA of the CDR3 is TGTGCCTGGGAAAGTGGTGGCACAGATACGCAGTATTTT. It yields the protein CAWESGGTDTQYF.

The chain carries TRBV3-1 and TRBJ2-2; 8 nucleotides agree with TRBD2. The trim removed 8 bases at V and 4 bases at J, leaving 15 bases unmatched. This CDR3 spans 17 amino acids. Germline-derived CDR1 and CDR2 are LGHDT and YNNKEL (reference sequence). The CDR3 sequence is CASCSSGAGAITGELFF. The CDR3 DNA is TGTGCCAGCTGCTCGTCAGGAGCGGGAGCAATCACCGGGGAGCTGTTTTTT.

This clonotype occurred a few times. The CDR3 DNA is TGTGCCAGCAGCTTAGCCAGGGAAAAACTGTTTTTT. Encoded protein: CASSLAREKLFF. The chain couples TRBV7-2 to TRBJ1-4; no clear D gene. This CDR3 spans 12 amino acids. Germline V CDR1 and CDR2: SGHTA, FQGNSA. Trimming shortened V by 0 bases and J by 8 bases, and 4 bases separated the two germline ends. Full variable domain (remainder filled in from reference TRBV7-2 and TRBJ1-4): GAGVSQSPSNKVTEKGKDVELRCDPISGHTALYWYRQSLGQGLEFLIYFQGNSAPDKSGLPSDRFSAERTGGSVSTLTIQRTQQEDSAVYLCASSLAREKLFFGSGTQLSVL.

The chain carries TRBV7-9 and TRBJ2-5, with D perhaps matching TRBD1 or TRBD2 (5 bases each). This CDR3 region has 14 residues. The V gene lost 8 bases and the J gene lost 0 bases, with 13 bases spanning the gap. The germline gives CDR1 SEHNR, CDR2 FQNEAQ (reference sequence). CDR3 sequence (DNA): TGTGCCAGCGGAGAGGGGCAGTACCAAGAGACCCAGTACTTC. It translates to CASGEGQYQETQYF.

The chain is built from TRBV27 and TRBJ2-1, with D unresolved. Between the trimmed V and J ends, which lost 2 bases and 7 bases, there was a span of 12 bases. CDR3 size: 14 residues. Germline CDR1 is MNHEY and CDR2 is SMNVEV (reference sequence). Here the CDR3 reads CASSLIPLGNEQFF. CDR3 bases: TGTGCCAGCAGTTTAATCCCCCTCGGGAATGAGCAGTTCTTC.